The present entry profiles one TCR beta chain with its context. The sample belongs to a study of blood T cell repertoires in COVID-19. Overall study: The United States, Italy and Spain provided the acute and convalescent COVID-19 samples. Sources were T cells, B-cell-depleted T cells, or PBMCs; the material itself was cDNA or gDNA.

Per the study methods: Reference gene primer amplification in the assay estimated nucleated cell counts. The table came from immunoSEQ multiplex PCR; TCRdb's copy has only in-frame clones and leaves some out. V and J calls and clone size are those listed in that table; D and trimming were worked out from the DNA. The sample has fewer than 150,000 clones, about four fifths seen once; the top ten hold roughly 10%. Germline V CDR1 and CDR2: LGHNA, YSLEER. The CDR3 runs to 13 residues. The germline V and J ends were trimmed by 1 base and 4 bases, with 6 bases remaining between them. This TCR was sampled from an elderly woman in a cohort sampled during active or convalescent COVID-19. This chain uses TRBV4-3 with TRBJ2-3; D remains ambiguous. Source material: peripheral blood. The chain's CDR3 is CASSQVWPDTQYF. Here the CDR3 DNA reads TGCGCCAGCAGCCAAGTTTGGCCAGATACGCAGTATTTT.